These T cell receptor beta chains were read from a single sample in a study of CD8 T cells in Susac syndrome. TCRdb itself ran the immunoSEQ multiplex PCR reads through MiXCR, one entry per CDR3 protein. The sample records 80,000 or so distinct CDR3 sequences, 90% to 97% being singletons. Material: CD8+ T cells from PBMCs. Every receptor here comes from a human donor with Susac syndrome. Both conserved end residues are part of each CDR3. Fields, in order: D gene, J gene, CDR3 length, V gene, clone size, CDR3 DNA, CDR3 protein. The D gene is left open where the match is weak. Expanded clones get a size class; other rows say once, few or many, or leave the size out.

.	TRBJ1-1	15	TRBV7-8	.	TGTGCCAGCAGCACGGGACCGTCTATGAACACTGAAGCTTTCTTT	CASSTGPSMNTEAFF
.	TRBJ2-3	15	TRBV20-1	.	TGCAGTGCTAGAGGGGAGGAAGGGGGCCCAGATACGCAGTATTTT	CSARGEEGGPDTQYF
TRBD1	TRBJ2-1	16	TRBV29-1	.	TGCAGCGTTGAGGCTGGGACAGGGCTAACTTACAATGAGCAGTTCTTC	CSVEAGTGLTYNEQFF
.	TRBJ1-3	14	TRBV29-1	.	TGCAGCGTTGTCGGCAGGGGCGAAGGAAACACCATATATTTT	CSVVGRGEGNTIYF
TRBD2	TRBJ2-5	15	TRBV7-2	.	TGTGCCAGCAGCTTACTAGCGGGGAACCAAGAGACCCAGTACTTC	CASSLLAGNQETQYF
.	TRBJ2-1	15	TRBV4-3	.	TGCGCCAGCAGCGAAGCAGGGTTCTCCAACAATGAGCAGTTCTTC	CASSEAGFSNNEQFF
TRBD1	TRBJ1-1	15	TRBV5-1	.	TGCGCCAGCAGCTTGGATGAGACAGGGAACATTGAAGCTTTCTTT	CASSLDETGNIEAFF
.	TRBJ2-5	13	TRBV7-6	.	TGTGCCAGCAGCTTAGGTTTGGAGGAGACCCAGTACTTC	CASSLGLEETQYF
.	TRBJ2-3	12	TRBV11-2	.	TGTGCCAGCAGCCTTATAGGCCGGGACTCGTATTTT	CASSLIGRDSYF
TRBD2	TRBJ2-3	15	TRBV27	.	TGTGCCAGCAGTTTGCTAGCGGGAGGGTTAGATACGCAGTATTTT	CASSLLAGGLDTQYF
.	TRBJ2-3	14	TRBV3-1	once	TGTGCCAGCAGCCAAGATGGTCTGGAAGATACGCAGTATTTT	CASSQDGLEDTQYF
.	TRBJ1-1	15	TRBV4-1	.	TGCGCCAGCAGCCAAGTGGGACGCGTGGTGACTGAAGCTTTCTTT	CASSQVGRVVTEAFF
.	TRBJ2-1	14	TRBV9	.	TGTGCCAGCAGCGCCGACGACTCGAGCAATGAGCAGTTCTTC	CASSADDSSNEQFF
TRBD2	TRBJ2-5	16	TRBV7-9	.	TGTGCCAGCAGCCATGGACTAGCGGGGGAGCAAGAGACCCAGTACTTC	CASSHGLAGEQETQYF
.	TRBJ2-5	18	TRBV15	.	TGTGCCACCAGCAGACCATTCTACCTGCGGGACATTCAAGAGACCCAGTACTTC	CATSRPFYLRDIQETQYF
.	TRBJ2-1	12	TRBV7-8	.	TGTGCCAGCAGCCGCCCCTACAATGAGCAGTTCTTC	CASSRPYNEQFF
.	TRBJ1-2	13	TRBV9	.	TGTGCCAGCAGCGCCGGAGGGACCTATGGCTACACCTTC	CASSAGGTYGYTF
.	TRBJ2-7	15	TRBV9	.	TGTGCCAGCAGCGCGGAGGCTAGCCGATCCTACGAGCAGTACTTC	CASSAEASRSYEQYF
.	TRBJ2-7	11	TRBV7-9	.	TGTGCCAGCAGCTCCGAACGAGGGCAGTACTTC	CASSSERGQYF
.	TRBJ1-2	13	TRBV9	few	TGTGCCAGCAGTATTCGGGACGGCTATGGCTACACCTTC	CASSIRDGYGYTF
TRBD1	TRBJ1-4	13	TRBV4-1	.	TGCGCCAGCGCTACAGGGGTTGTAGAAAAACTGTTTTTT	CASATGVVEKLFF
.	TRBJ2-2	16	TRBV30	.	TGTGCCTGGAATCGGGACGGGAATTCGAACACCGGGGAGCTGTTTTTT	CAWNRDGNSNTGELFF
.	TRBJ2-7	14	TRBV7-8	.	TGTGCCAGCAGCTCTAGGGACATTCCCTACGAGCAGTACTTC	CASSSRDIPYEQYF
.	TRBJ1-2	16	TRBV19	.	TGTGCCAGTAGTAGTGATCTGACCCAGCCTAACTATGGCTACACCTTC	CASSSDLTQPNYGYTF
.	TRBJ2-3	13	TRBV5-1	.	TGCGCCAGCAGCTTGGTGCCTAGCGATACGCAGTATTTT	CASSLVPSDTQYF
.	TRBJ2-7	13	TRBV23-1	.	TGCGCCAGGAGAGACCTTCGCGGGTACGAGCAGTACTTC	CARRDLRGYEQYF
.	TRBJ2-2	13	TRBV20-1	.	TGCAGTGCGCCTCGGGACAACACCGGGGAGCTGTTTTTT	CSAPRDNTGELFF
.	TRBJ2-3	12	TRBV2	.	TGTGCCAGCAGGACCTACACAGATACGCAGTATTTT	CASRTYTDTQYF
.	TRBJ2-5	18	TRBV6-5	.	TGTGCCAGCAGTTACCTCCCAGCCAGCGGACCCAAGCAAGAGACCCAGTACTTC	CASSYLPASGPKQETQYF
.	TRBJ2-2	16	TRBV11-2	.	TGTGCCAGCAGCTTAGGGTCTACCCACGACACCGGGGAGCTGTTTTTT	CASSLGSTHDTGELFF
TRBD1	TRBJ2-3	14	TRBV2	.	TGTGCCAGCAGTGGGGACAGAAACACAGATACGCAGTATTTT	CASSGDRNTDTQYF
.	TRBJ2-1	12	TRBV9	.	TGTGCCAGCAGCTTCCCACCCCATGAGCAGTTCTTC	CASSFPPHEQFF
.	TRBJ2-7	14	TRBV7-6	.	TGTGCCAGCAGCCTGGAGGTGGGGTCCTACGAGCAGTACTTC	CASSLEVGSYEQYF
TRBD1	TRBJ1-5	17	TRBV12-5	.	TGTGCTAGTGAAGCTTTGAGGGGGCCGTATAGCAATCAGCCCCAGCATTTT	CASEALRGPYSNQPQHF
TRBD1	TRBJ2-1	18	TRBV15	.	TGTGCCACCAGCAGAGGAGTTCTTGGACAGGATTCCTACAATGAGCAGTTCTTC	CATSRGVLGQDSYNEQFF
TRBD1	TRBJ1-6	17	TRBV20-1	once	TGCAGTGCTAGAGTACCCGGGACAGGGGGCTGGGATTCACCCCTCCACTTT	CSARVPGTGGWDSPLHF
.	TRBJ2-2	15	TRBV28	.	TGTGCCAGCACCCCGGGGTGGGCCGCCGCCGGGGAGCTGTTTTTT	CASTPGWAAAGELFF
.	TRBJ2-1	15	TRBV14	once	TGTGCCAGCAGCCAGATAGCCGGGGGCCACAATGAGCAGTTCTTC	CASSQIAGGHNEQFF
.	TRBJ1-1	13	TRBV14	.	TGTGCCAGCAGACCTGGAGGGCAAACTGAAGCTTTCTTT	CASRPGGQTEAFF
.	TRBJ2-5	14	TRBV27	once	TGTGCCAGCAGTTTAGGGACGCAGCAAGAGACCCAGTACTTC	CASSLGTQQETQYF
.	TRBJ1-1	12	TRBV2	.	TGTGCCAGCAGTGAATTTGGGACTGAAGCTTTCTTT	CASSEFGTEAFF
.	TRBJ1-2	15	TRBV3-1	.	TGTGCCAGCAGCCTTCTGGCAGGGAGTAACTATGGCTACACCTTC	CASSLLAGSNYGYTF
.	TRBJ1-5	13	TRBV30	.	TGTGCCTGGAGTAGCAATAGCAATCAGCCCCAGCATTTT	CAWSSNSNQPQHF